This passage covers 21 T cell receptor beta chains from one sample sequenced in a study of vaccination effects on CD4 cells after COVID-19. The antigens for these receptors are not known. Under the ViraFEST assay, PBMC were stimulated with viral peptide pools so that antigen-specific CD4+ T cells expanded. Sequencing was performed afterwards. The authors isolated CD4+ T cells after less than eleven days of culture. Two-dose vaccination with either BNT162b2 or mRNA-1273 was given to the participants. Some clones are missing from TCRdb's copy, which holds only in-frame ones; the method was immunoSEQ multiplex PCR. The table lists about 60,000 clones, roughly 78% of them singletons. Source: CD4+ T cells from PBMCs cultured with HCoV-OC43 spike peptides, taken after COVID-19 vaccination. Subset defined: HCoV-OC43 spike overlapping peptide pool stimulation. The receptors shown here come from a human donor who received a COVID-19 vaccine.

The genes are TRBV2 and TRBJ1-2; the D gene is possibly TRBD1 (5 bases). This CDR3 region has 14 residues. Germline CDR1 SNHLY, CDR2 FYNNEI. V was pared by 7 bases and J by 5 bases, with 17 bases between. The CDR3 protein is CASTGGGGRYGYTF. CDR3 nucleotides: TGTGCCAGCACCGGCGGTGGGGGAAGATATGGCTACACCTTC.

V and J are TRBV12-3 or TRBV12-4 and TRBJ1-5; 7 bases fit TRBD1. V dropped 9 bases and J dropped 6; count of bases not matched to a gene: 5. The CDR3 contains 12 residues. The CDR3 spells CASKTGTQPQHF. Written as DNA, the CDR3 is TGTGCCAGTAAGACAGGGACTCAGCCCCAGCATTTT.

The table lists this clone with a few counts. The chain links TRBV5-8 to TRBJ1-5; D is unclear. Germline V CDR1 and CDR2: SGHTS, YDEGEE. V was shortened by 6 bases and J by 7 bases, with 14 bases between the two germline ends. There are 13 residues in the CDR3. CDR3 DNA: TGTGCCAGCACAAGGAAGAGCGGACAGCCCCAGCATTTT. Residues: CASTRKSGQPQHF.

The chain is built from TRBV6-5 and TRBJ1-1, with TRBD1 matching over 8 bases. J gave up 5 bases and V 7 bases, and 6 bases lay outside the gene matches. The CDR3 length is 13 residues. The germline V gene encodes CDR1 MNHEY and CDR2 SVGAGI. In DNA form, the CDR3 reads TGTGCCAGCAAGACAGGGGTAGGGACTGAAGCTTTCTTT. Amino acid sequence: CASKTGVGTEAFF.

CDR3 nucleotide sequence: TGTGCCAGCACAAGCGGGGGGGCCTATACGCAGTATTTT. Translation: CASTSGGAYTQYF. The chain uses TRBV28 and TRBJ2-3, with 10 bases aligning to TRBD2. V was clipped by 7 bases and J by 7 bases; unmatched bases: 5. The CDR3 is 13 amino acids. Germline V gene data show CDR1 as MDHEN and CDR2 as SYDVKM.

CDR3 bases: TGCGCCAGCAGCCAGACTAGGACAGGACTGCAAGAGACCCAGTACTTC. Translated, it gives CASSQTRTGLQETQYF. The chain couples TRBV4-1 to TRBJ2-5; maybe TRBD1 (7 bases). V was pared by 3 bases and J by 2 bases, with 16 bases between. The CDR3 loop spans 16 amino acids. Germline lookup yields CDR1 MGHRA and CDR2 YSYEKL.

The chain employs TRBV6-2 or TRBV6-3 and TRBJ2-2; D is undetermined. This CDR3 spans 14 amino acids. Trimming cost V 3 bases and J 0 bases, with 5 bases left between them. Germline V gives CDR1 MNHEY, CDR2 SVGEGT. The CDR3 here is CASSYRSNTGELFF. In nucleotides, the CDR3 is TGTGCCAGCAGTTATCGATCGAACACCGGGGAGCTGTTTTTT.

This rearrangement joins TRBV30 to TRBJ2-2; 9 bases are shared with TRBD1. V shed 3 bases and J 6 bases; nucleotides not matched to a gene: 5. The CDR3 loop spans 14 amino acids. Germline V gene lookup returns CDR1 GTSNPN and CDR2 SVGIG (reference sequence). DNA for the CDR3: TGTGCCTGGAGACGGGACAGGGTCCCCGGGGAGCTGTTTTTT. Residues: CAWRRDRVPGELFF.

The chain joins TRBV7-9 to TRBJ1-1; TRBD1 aligns across 9 bases. Germline V gene lookup returns CDR1 SEHNR and CDR2 FQNEAQ (reference sequence). This CDR3 comprises 13 residues. Trimming at V came to 10 bases and at J to 5 bases, leaving 8 bases not matched to a gene. CDR3 in amino acids: CATLQGAETEAFF. In nucleotides, the CDR3 is TGTGCCACCTTACAGGGGGCCGAGACTGAAGCTTTCTTT.

The chain uses TRBV5-4 and TRBJ1-1; no definite D call. Trimming left V 0 bases short and J 5 bases short, with 8 bases between. CDR1 is SGHNT, CDR2 YYREEE, per germline (reference sequence). The length of the CDR3 is 13 residues. CDR3 residues: CASSLGEFTEAFF. CDR3 bases: TGTGCCAGCAGCTTGGGGGAATTTACTGAAGCTTTCTTT.

This clone appeared a single time. The V call is TRBV5-8, the J call TRBJ1-1; 9 nucleotides align to TRBD1. V gave up 7 bases and J gave up 3 bases; unmatched junction bases: 13. The CDR3 extends over 16 amino acids. CDR1 SGHTS and CDR2 YDEGEE come from the germline V gene. Here the CDR3 DNA reads TGTGCCAGCCCGGTAGACAGGGGGGGATTAGACACTGAAGCTTTCTTT. It yields the protein CASPVDRGGLDTEAFF. The entire variable domain, with the rest obtained from reference TRBV5-8 and TRBJ1-1, is as follows: EAGVTQSPTHLIKTRGQQATLRCSPISGHTSVYWYQQALGLGLQFLLWYDEGEERNRGNFPPRFSGRQFPNYSSELNVNALELEDSALYLCASPVDRGGLDTEAFFGQGTRLTVV.

This clone was seen just once. The rearrangement links TRBV5-1 to TRBJ2-5, with 9 bases that match TRBD1. Germline V gene lookup returns CDR1 SGHRS and CDR2 YFSETQ. J lost 1 base, V lost 1 base, and 2 bases had no gene match. The CDR3 consists of 15 residues. The CDR3 DNA is TGCGCCAGCAGCTTGAAACAGGGGGCCCAAGAGACCCAGTACTTC. Translating gives CASSLKQGAQETQYF.

The V and J genes are TRBV9 and TRBJ2-3; D is perhaps TRBD1 (6 bases). CDR1 and CDR2 (germline): SGDLS, YYNGEE. With 0 bases removed from V and 0 bases from J, the gap between germline ends came to 11 bases. This CDR3 region has 16 residues. The CDR3 nucleotides are TGTGCCAGCAGCGTAGGAGGACAGACTAGCACAGATACGCAGTATTTT. Protein: CASSVGGQTSTDTQYF. Drawing the rest from reference TRBV9 and TRBJ2-3, the complete variable domain is DSGVTQTPKHLITATGQRVTLRCSPRSGDLSVYWYQQSLDQGLQFLIQYYNGEERAKGNILERFSAQQFPDLHSELNLSSLELGDSALYFCASSVGGQTSTDTQYFGPGTRLTVL.

The V gene is TRBV7-2, the J gene TRBJ2-7; D not resolved. The CDR3 contains 13 residues. Trimming took 3 bases from V and 2 from J, leaving 8 bases between them. CDR1 and CDR2 (germline): SGHTA, FQGNSA. Here the CDR3 DNA reads TGTGCCAGCAGCTTGGGCAGCCCCTACGAGCAGTACGTC. Translating it yields CASSLGSPYEQYV.

V gene TRBV29-1 combines with J gene TRBJ1-2; D unresolved. Germline V CDR1 and CDR2: SQVTM, ANQGSEA. The CDR3 runs 11 residues. Between the trimmed V and J ends, which lost 5 bases and 2 bases, there was a span of 6 bases. CDR3 in amino acids: CSVYKNYGYTF. Here the CDR3 DNA reads TGCAGCGTTTACAAAAACTATGGCTACACCTTC.

The rearrangement links TRBV6-5 to TRBJ1-1; D remains unclear. CDR3 length equals 14 residues. Germline V gives CDR1 MNHEY, CDR2 SVGAGI. Trimming cost V 2 bases and J 1 base, with 8 bases left between them. The CDR3 nucleotides read TGTGCCAGCAGTTACGATCTCCCGAACACTGAAGCTTTCTTT. Its protein product is CASSYDLPNTEAFF.

This clone turned up a few times. The chain uses TRBV19 and TRBJ1-2; TRBD1 matches at 7 bases. Trimming cost V 5 bases and J 7 bases; bases outside gene matches: 4. Germline V gene lookup returns CDR1 LNHDA and CDR2 SQIVND (reference sequence). This CDR3 has 12 amino acids. DNA for the CDR3: TGTGCCAGTAGTGACAGGGTTGGTGGCTACACCTTC. As protein: CASSDRVGGYTF.

This rearrangement joins TRBV11-3 to TRBJ1-3; TRBD1 agrees at 7 bases. Germline V CDR1 and CDR2: SGHNT, YENEEA. The V segment lost 6 bases and the J segment 0 bases; nucleotides outside the gene matches: 8. CDR3 length: 16 residues. The CDR3 coding sequence is TGTGCCAGCAGACGTGGACAGGCGATCTCTGGAAACACCATATATTTT. Its translation: CASRRGQAISGNTIYF. The full variable domain, with the rest looked up from reference TRBV11-3 and TRBJ1-3, is EAGVVQSPRYKIIEKKQPVAFWCNPISGHNTLYWYLQNLGQGPELLIRYENEEAVDDSQLPKDRFSAERLKGVDSTLKIQPAELGDSAVYLCASRRGQAISGNTIYFGEGSWLTVV.

This chain joins TRBV2 and TRBJ2-5; D unresolved. From germline, CDR1 is SNHLY and CDR2 FYNNEI. Trimming shortened V by 7 bases and J by 2 bases, and 17 bases separated the two germline ends. The CDR3 has 15 amino acids. This chain's CDR3 is CASTLKRMVQETQYF. CDR3 bases: TGTGCCAGCACCCTCAAGAGGATGGTTCAAGAGACCCAGTACTTC. Variable domain in full (rest from reference TRBV2 and TRBJ2-5): EPEVTQTPSHQVTQMGQEVILRCVPISNHLYFYWYRQILGQKVEFLVSFYNNEISEKSEIFDDQFSVERPDGSNFTLKIRSTKLEDSAMYFCASTLKRMVQETQYFGPGTRLLVL.

The chain carries TRBV10-1 and TRBJ2-3; D is tentatively TRBD1 or TRBD2 (7 bases each). This CDR3 region has 15 residues. V was trimmed by 6 bases and J by 1 base, leaving 14 bases between them. Germline loops: CDR1 WNHNN, CDR2 SYGVQD (reference sequence). This chain's CDR3 is CASSAGGAGTDTQYF. For the CDR3, the DNA is TGCGCCAGCAGCGCAGGGGGGGCCGGCACAGATACGCAGTATTTT.

The chain recombines TRBV5-1 with TRBJ2-3; D possibly corresponds to TRBD1 (6 bases). Trimming took 2 bases from V and 2 from J, leaving 12 bases between them. Germline CDR1 SGHRS, CDR2 YFSETQ. The CDR3 has 15 amino acids. The DNA of the CDR3 is TGCGCCAGCAGCTTTTTCTACAGGGACACAGATACGCAGTATTTT. Protein product: CASSFFYRDTDTQYF.